A selection of T cell receptor beta chains follows, all from one sample in a study of shared clonotypes between healthy human individuals. Assay: immunoSEQ multiplex PCR; the TCRdb copy retains only in-frame clones and omits some. The data contain about half a million clones, more than 65% of them singletons. Sequenced sample: PBMCs. These receptor sequences come from a woman aged 40 to 55 in good health. Some clones in this sample may be carry-over from other donors' samples. Each CDR3 is given with its conserved first and last residue. A D gene is named only where the DNA matches it firmly. Where a row states a size, it is once, few, many or the class of an expanded clone; other rows omit it.

>TRBJ2-7|-|13|TRBV18|-
TGTGCCAGCTATGGGACTGCTTCCTACGAGCAGTACTTC
CASYGTASYEQYF
>TRBJ1-3|-|15|TRBV4-2|-
TGTGCCAGCAGCCAAGACCAGGCTACTGGAAACACCATATATTTT
CASSQDQATGNTIYF
>TRBJ1-1|TRBD1|16|TRBV27|-
TGTGCCAGCAGTTTATCTTTTGGGACAGGGAACACTGAAGCTTTCTTT
CASSLSFGTGNTEAFF
>TRBJ1-2|TRBD1|15|TRBV27|-
TGTGCCAGCAGTTTGACAGGGCATTCTAACTATGGCTACACCTTC
CASSLTGHSNYGYTF
>TRBJ1-4|-|17|TRBV15|-
TGTGCCACCAGCAGACCTGGAGGGGCGGGAACTAATGAAAAACTGTTTTTT
CATSRPGGAGTNEKLFF
>TRBJ2-2|TRBD1|13|TRBV28|-
TGTGCCGGACAGGGCCCGAACACCGGGGAGCTGTTTTTT
CAGQGPNTGELFF
>TRBJ2-4|-|13|TRBV28|-
TGTGCCAGCAGTTTAGTGGACAAAAACATTCAGTACTTC
CASSLVDKNIQYF
>TRBJ2-1|TRBD2|13|TRBV7-3|-
TGTGCCAGTGGACTAGCGGGAGGCAATGAGCAGTTCTTC
CASGLAGGNEQFF
>TRBJ2-6|-|15|TRBV5-1|-
TGCGCCAGCAGCTTGGCCGGAACTGGGGCCAACGTCCTGACTTTC
CASSLAGTGANVLTF
>TRBJ2-1|-|12|TRBV6-1|-
TGTGCCAGCAGCCTCCCCCTCAATGAGCAGTTCTTC
CASSLPLNEQFF
>TRBJ2-1|TRBD2|15|TRBV5-1|many
TGCGCCAGCAGCTTGGGACTAGCGGGACTCAATGAGCAGTTCTTC
CASSLGLAGLNEQFF
>TRBJ2-1|-|14|TRBV5-4|-
TGTGCCAGCAGCTTGGTGACAGGGAGGAATGAGCAGTTCTTC
CASSLVTGRNEQFF
>TRBJ2-1|-|16|TRBV4-3|once
TGCGCCAGCAGCCAAGAAGGGGGGGTAGATCAAAATGAGCAGTTCTTC
CASSQEGGVDQNEQFF